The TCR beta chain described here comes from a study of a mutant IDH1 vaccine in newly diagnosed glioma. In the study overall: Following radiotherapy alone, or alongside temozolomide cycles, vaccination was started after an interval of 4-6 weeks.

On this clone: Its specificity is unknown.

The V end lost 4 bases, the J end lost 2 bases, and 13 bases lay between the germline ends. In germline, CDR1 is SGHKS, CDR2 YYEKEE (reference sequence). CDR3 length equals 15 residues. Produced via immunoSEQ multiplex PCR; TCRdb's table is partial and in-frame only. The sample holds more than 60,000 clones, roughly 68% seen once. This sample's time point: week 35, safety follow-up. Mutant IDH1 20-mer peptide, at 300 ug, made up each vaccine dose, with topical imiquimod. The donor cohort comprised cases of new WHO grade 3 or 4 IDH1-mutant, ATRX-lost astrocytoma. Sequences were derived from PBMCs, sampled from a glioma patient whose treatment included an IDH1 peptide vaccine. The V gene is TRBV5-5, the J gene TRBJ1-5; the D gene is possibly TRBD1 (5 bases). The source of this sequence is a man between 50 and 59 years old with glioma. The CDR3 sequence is CASSAYGAGNQPQHF. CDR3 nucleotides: TGTGCCAGCAGCGCGTATGGGGCGGGCAATCAGCCCCAGCATTTT.